This T cell receptor beta chain came from a study of T cells expressing NK-cell markers. As for the study in general: Source material for TCR beta repertoires consisted of sorted CD3+CD56+NKG2C+, CD3+CD56+NKG2C- and CD3+CD56-NKG2C+ T cells. Of eight sequenced donors, seven were HCMV-seropositive and one HCMV-seronegative.

Synthesis of TCR beta cDNA relied on 5'RACE template switching carrying UMIs. From the 5' RACE reads, TCRdb lists one entry per CDR3 protein and no DNA. This table lists roughly 160,000 distinct CDR3 sequences. Germline loops: CDR1 SGHRS, CDR2 YFSETQ. The CDR3 runs to 14 residues. The chain uses TRBV5-1 and TRBJ2-1; TCRdb outputs TRBD2, but without DNA this stays unchecked. This receptor was obtained from a woman aged 18 to 75 in good health. Material: blood T cells: a sorted CD56 or NKG2C T cell subset, CD4+ or CD8+ T cells, or bulk PBMC T cells (not recorded which). The CDR3 sequence: CASSTGLREGEQFF.